The T cell receptor beta chain under discussion was sequenced for a study of cytomegalovirus exposure and HLA in healthy donors. Details on this clone: A read error may produce the germline difference seen at one junction end.

In the PCR, 60 Vbeta and 13 Jbeta primers were used. Clones were sequenced by immunoSEQ multiplex PCR, and TCRdb holds only the in-frame ones, with some missing. Of approximately 59,000 clones detected, 65% to 70% appear once; the ten largest clones hold less than 20%. CDR3 size: 12 residues. Germline loops: CDR1 SGDLS, CDR2 YYNGEE. This chain connects TRBV9 to TRBJ2-1, with D possibly being TRBD1 (6 bases). This TCR came from a man in his forties or fifties in good health and CMV-seropositive. The specimen sequenced was PBMCs. This chain's CDR3 is CASSGSATGTLF. CDR3 coding DNA: TGTGCCAGCAGCGGCAGCGCTACCGGGACACTCTTC.